This T cell receptor (beta chain) comes out of a study of T cells in Graves' hyperthyroidism and ophthalmopathy. This clonotype was detected ten times or more. V was clipped by 6 bases and J by 5 bases; unmatched bases: 10. CDR3 length: 15 residues. Germline loops: CDR1 SEHNR, CDR2 FQNEAQ (reference sequence). Authors of the study amplified TCR beta CDR3 regions from RNA transcripts. The HTBI primer set drove a first-round RT-PCR of the TCR CDR3. TCRdb called the multiplex PCR reads again in MiXCR, with one record for every CDR3 protein. The sample has approximately 410,000 distinct CDR3 sequences; roughly 13% are singletons.

The V gene is TRBV7-9, the J gene TRBJ2-1; the match to TRBD2 covers 7 bases. This TCR was sampled from a woman aged 18-35 years with Graves' hyperthyroidism. The sample was blood. CDR3 nucleotide sequence: TGTGCCAGCAGGGCTCTTGGGGGGGTCGACAATGAGCAGTTCTTC. It translates to CASRALGGVDNEQFF. Looking up the rest from reference TRBV7-9 and TRBJ2-1 gives the full variable domain: DTGVSQNPRHKITKRGQNVTFRCDPISEHNRLYWYRQTLGQGPEFLTYFQNEAQLEKSRLLSDRFSAERPKGSFSTLEIQRTEQGDSAMYLCASRALGGVDNEQFFGPGTRLTVL.